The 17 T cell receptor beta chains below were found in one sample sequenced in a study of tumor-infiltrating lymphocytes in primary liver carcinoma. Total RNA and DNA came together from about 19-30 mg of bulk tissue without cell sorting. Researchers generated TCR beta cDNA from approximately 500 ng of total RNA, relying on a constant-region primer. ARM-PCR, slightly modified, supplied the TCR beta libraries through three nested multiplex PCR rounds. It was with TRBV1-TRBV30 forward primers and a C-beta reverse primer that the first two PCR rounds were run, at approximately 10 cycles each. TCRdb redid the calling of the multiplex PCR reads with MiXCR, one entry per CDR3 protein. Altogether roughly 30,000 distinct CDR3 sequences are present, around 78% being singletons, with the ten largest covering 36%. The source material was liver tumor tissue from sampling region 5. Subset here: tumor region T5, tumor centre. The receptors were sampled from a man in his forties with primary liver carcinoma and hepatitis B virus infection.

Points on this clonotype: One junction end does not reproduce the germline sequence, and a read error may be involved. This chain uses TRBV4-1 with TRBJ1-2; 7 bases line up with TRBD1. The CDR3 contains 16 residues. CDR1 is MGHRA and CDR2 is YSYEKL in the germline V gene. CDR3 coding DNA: TGCGCCAGGAGCCGAGTATTGCGAGGGGGCTACTATGGCTACACCTTC. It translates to CARSRVLRGGYYGYTF.

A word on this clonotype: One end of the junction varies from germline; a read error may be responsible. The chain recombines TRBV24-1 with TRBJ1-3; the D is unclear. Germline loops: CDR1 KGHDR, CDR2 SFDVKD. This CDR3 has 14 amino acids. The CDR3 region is CGTSDPETGDTIYF. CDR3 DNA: TGTGGCACCAGTGATCCAGAAACTGGAGACACCATATATTTT.

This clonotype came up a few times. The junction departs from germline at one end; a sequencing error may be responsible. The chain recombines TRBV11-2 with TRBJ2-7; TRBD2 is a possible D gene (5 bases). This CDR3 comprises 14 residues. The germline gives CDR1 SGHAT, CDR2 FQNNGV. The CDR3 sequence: CDSSLDLGGWEWYF. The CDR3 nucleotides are TGTGACAGCAGCTTAGATCTTGGTGGATGGGAGTGGTACTTC.

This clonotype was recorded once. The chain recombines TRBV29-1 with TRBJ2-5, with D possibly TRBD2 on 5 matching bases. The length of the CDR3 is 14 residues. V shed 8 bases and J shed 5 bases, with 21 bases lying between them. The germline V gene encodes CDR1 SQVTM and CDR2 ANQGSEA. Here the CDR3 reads CSSLIGGLCETQYF. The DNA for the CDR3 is TGCAGCTCCCTTATCGGAGGACTCTGCGAGACCCAGTACTTC.

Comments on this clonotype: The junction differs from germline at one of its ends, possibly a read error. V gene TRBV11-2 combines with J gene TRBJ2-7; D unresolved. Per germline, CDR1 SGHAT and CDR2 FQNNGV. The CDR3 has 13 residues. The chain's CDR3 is CASSRMQLYEQCF. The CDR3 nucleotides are TGTGCCAGCAGCCGAATGCAGCTCTACGAGCAGTGCTTC.

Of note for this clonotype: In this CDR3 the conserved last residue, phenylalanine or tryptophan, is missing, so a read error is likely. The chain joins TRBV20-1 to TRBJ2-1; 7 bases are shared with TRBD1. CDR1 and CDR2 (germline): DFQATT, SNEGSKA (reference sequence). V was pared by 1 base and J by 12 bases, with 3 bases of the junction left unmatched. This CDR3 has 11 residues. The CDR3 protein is CSARARDRQFL. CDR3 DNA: TGCAGTGCTAGAGCGAGGGACAGGCAGTTCCTC.

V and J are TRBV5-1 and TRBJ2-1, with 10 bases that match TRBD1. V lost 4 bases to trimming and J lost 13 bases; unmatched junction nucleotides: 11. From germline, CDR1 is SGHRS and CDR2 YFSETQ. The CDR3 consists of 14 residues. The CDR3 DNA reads TGCGCCAGCAGCCCCAGACAGGGGGCTAGTGAACAGTTCTTC. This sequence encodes CASSPRQGASEQFF. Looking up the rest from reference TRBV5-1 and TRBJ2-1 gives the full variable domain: KAGVTQTPRYLIKTRGQQVTLSCSPISGHRSVSWYQQTPGQGLQFLFEYFSETQRNKGNFPGRFSGRQFSNSRSEMNVSTLELGDSALYLCASSPRQGASEQFFGPGTRLTVL.

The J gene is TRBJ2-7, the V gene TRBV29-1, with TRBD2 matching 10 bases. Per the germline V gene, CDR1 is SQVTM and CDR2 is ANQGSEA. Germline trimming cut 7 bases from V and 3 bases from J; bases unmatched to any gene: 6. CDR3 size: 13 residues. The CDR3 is CSARASGSYEQYF. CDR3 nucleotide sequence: TGCAGCGCTCGTGCTAGCGGGAGCTACGAGCAGTACTTC.

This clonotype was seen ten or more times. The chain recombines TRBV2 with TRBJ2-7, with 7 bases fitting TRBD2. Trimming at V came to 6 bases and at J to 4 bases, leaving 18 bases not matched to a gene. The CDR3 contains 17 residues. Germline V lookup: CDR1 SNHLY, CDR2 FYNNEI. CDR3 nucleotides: TGTGCCAGCAGGGAGACAGAGTCCTGGGAGGGTCGGTACGAGCAGTACTTC. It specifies CASRETESWEGRYEQYF.

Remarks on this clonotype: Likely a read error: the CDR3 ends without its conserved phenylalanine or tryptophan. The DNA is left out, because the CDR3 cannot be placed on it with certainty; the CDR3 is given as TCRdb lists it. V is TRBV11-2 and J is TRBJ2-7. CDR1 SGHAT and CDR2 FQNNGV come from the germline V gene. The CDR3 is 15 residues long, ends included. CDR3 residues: CASSLSSGITYEQYS.

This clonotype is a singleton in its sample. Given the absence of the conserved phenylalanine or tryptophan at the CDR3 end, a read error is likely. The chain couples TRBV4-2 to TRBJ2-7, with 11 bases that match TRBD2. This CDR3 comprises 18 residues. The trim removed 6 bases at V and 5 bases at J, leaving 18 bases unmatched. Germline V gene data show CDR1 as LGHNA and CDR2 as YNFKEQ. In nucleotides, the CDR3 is TGTGCCAGCAGTGGGAAACCGGGACTAGCGGTAGGGCCACACGAGCAGTACTTA. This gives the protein CASSGKPGLAVGPHEQYL.

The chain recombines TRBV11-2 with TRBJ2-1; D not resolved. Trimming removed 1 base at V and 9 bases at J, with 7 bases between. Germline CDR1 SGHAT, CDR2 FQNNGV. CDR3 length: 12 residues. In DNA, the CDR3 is TGTGCCAGCAGCTTAGGCGTGGTTGAGCAGTTCTTC. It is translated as CASSLGVVEQFF.

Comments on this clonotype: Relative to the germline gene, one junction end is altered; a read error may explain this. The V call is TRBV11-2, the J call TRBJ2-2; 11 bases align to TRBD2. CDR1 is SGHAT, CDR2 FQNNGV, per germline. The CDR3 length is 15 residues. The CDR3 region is CASSTSGSAPGEPFF. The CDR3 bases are TGTGCCAGCAGCACTAGCGGGAGTGCCCCTGGGGAGCCGTTTTTT.

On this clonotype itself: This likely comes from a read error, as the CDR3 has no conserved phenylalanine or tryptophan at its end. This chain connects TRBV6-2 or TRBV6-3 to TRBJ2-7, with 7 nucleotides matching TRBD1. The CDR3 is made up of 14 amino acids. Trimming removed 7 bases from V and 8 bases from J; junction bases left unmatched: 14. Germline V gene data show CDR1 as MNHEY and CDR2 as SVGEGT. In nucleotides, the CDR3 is TGTGCCAGCAATTATGACAGGGAATCTTCCAAGCAGTACTCC. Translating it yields CASNYDRESSKQYS.

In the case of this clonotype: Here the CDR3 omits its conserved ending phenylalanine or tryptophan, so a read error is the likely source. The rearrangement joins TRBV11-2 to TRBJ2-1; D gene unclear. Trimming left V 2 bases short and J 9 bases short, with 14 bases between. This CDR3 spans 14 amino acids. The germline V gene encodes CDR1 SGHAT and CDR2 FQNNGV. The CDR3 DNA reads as TGTGCCAGCAGCTTATACCGGCTTGATAGTGAGCAGTTCTTG. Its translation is CASSLYRLDSEQFL.

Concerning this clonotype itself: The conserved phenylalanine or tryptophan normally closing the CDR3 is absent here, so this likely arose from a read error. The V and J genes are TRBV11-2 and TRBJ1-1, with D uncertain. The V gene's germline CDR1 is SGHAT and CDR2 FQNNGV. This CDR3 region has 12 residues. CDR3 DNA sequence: TGTGCTAGCAGCCGGCGGATCTTTAAAGCTTTCTGT. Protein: CASSRRIFKAFC.

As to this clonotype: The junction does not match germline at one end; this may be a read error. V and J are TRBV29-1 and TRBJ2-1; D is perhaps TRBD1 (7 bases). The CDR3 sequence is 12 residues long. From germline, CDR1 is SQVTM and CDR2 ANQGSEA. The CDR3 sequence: CSAHPGGNGQFF. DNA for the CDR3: TGCAGTGCCCACCCAGGGGGGAATGGGCAGTTCTTC.